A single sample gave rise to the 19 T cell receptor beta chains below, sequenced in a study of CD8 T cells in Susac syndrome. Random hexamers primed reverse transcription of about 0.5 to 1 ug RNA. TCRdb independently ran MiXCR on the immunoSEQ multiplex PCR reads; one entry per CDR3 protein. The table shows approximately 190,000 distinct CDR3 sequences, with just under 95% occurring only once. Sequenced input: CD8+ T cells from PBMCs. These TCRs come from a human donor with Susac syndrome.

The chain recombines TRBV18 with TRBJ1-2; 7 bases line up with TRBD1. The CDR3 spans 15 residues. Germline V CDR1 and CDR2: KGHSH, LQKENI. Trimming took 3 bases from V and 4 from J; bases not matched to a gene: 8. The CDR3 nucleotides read TGTGCCAGCTCACCGGACGACAGGGCGATCTATGGCTACACCTTC. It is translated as CASSPDDRAIYGYTF.

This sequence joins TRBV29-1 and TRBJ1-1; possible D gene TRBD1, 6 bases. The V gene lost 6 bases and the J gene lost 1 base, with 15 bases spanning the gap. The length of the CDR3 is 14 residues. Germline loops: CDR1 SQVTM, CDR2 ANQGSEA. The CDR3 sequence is CSVGAGQENTEAFF. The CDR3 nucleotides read TGCAGCGTGGGTGCGGGACAAGAGAACACTGAAGCTTTCTTT.

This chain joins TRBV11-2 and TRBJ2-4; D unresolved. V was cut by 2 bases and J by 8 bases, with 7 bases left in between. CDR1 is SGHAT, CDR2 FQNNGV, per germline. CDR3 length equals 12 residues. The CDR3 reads CASSLNGDIQYF. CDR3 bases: TGTGCCAGCAGCTTAAATGGTGACATTCAGTACTTC.

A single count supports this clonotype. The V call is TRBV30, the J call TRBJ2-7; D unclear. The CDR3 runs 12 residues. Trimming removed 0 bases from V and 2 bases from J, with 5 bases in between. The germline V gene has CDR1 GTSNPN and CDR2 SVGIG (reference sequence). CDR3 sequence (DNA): TGTGCCTGGAGTGTGTATACCTACGAGCAGTACTTC. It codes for CAWSVYTYEQYF.

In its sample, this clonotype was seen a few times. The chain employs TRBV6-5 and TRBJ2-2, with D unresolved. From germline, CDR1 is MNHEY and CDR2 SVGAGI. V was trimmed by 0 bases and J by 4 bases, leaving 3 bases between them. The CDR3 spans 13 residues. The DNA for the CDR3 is TGTGCCAGCAGTTACTCGCCCACCGGGGAGCTGTTTTTT. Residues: CASSYSPTGELFF.

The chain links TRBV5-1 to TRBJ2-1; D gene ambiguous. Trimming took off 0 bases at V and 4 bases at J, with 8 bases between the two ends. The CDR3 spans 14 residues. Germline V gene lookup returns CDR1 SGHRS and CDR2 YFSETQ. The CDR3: CASSLVRRYNEQFF. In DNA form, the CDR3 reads TGCGCCAGCAGCTTGGTGAGGCGGTACAATGAGCAGTTCTTC. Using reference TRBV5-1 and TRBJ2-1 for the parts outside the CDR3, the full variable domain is KAGVTQTPRYLIKTRGQQVTLSCSPISGHRSVSWYQQTPGQGLQFLFEYFSETQRNKGNFPGRFSGRQFSNSRSEMNVSTLELGDSALYLCASSLVRRYNEQFFGPGTRLTVL.

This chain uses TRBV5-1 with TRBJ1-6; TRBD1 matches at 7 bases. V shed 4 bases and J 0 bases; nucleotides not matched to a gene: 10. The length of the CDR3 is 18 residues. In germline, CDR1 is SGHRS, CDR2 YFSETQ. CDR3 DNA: TGCGCCAGCAGCGAGAAACAGGGGTCAAGCTCCTATAATTCACCCCTCCACTTT. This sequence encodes CASSEKQGSSSYNSPLHF.

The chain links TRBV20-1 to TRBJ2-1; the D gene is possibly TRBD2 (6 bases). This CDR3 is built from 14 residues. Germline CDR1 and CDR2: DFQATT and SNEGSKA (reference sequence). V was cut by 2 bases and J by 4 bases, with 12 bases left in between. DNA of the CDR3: TGCAGTGCTAGACTAGCGAATGCATACAATGAGCAGTTCTTC. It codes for CSARLANAYNEQFF.

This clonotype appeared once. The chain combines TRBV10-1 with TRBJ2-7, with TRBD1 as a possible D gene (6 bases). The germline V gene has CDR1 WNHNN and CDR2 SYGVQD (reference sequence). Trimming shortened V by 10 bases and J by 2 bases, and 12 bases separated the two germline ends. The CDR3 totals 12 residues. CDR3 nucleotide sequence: TGCGCCATGAGGGACACTCCCTACGAGCAGTACTTC. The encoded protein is CAMRDTPYEQYF.

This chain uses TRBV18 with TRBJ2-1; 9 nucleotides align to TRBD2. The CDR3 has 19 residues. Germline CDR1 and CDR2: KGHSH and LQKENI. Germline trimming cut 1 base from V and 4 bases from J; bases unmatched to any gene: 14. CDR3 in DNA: TGTGCCAGCTCACCACGACTCGCGGGGGGGTCCATTAGTTACAATGAGCAGTTCTTC. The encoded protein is CASSPRLAGGSISYNEQFF.

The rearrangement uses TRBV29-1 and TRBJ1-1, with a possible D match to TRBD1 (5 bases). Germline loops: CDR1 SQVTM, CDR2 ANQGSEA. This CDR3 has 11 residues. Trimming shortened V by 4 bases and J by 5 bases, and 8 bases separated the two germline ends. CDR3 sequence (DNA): TGCAGCGTTGTTGAGGGGACTGAAGCTTTCTTT. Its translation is CSVVEGTEAFF.

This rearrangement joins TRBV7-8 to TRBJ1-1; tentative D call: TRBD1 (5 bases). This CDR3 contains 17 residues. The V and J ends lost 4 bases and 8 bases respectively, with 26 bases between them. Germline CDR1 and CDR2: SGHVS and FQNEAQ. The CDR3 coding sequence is TGTGCCAGCAGCTCCCGCCCGGGACTTACGCTCTTGGGGGAAGCTTTCTTT. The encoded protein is CASSSRPGLTLLGEAFF. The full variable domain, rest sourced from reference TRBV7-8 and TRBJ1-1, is GAGVSQSPRYKVAKRGQDVALRCDPISGHVSLFWYQQALGQGPEFLTYFQNEAQLDKSGLPSDRFFAERPEGSVSTLKIQRTQQEDSAVYLCASSSRPGLTLLGEAFFGQGTRLTVV.

CDR3 protein: CSARRRTSGQETQYF. CDR3 DNA: TGCAGTGCTAGACGACGGACTAGCGGGCAAGAGACCCAGTACTTC. This sequence joins TRBV20-1 and TRBJ2-5; 11 nucleotides line up with TRBD2. The V gene end was trimmed by 2 bases and the J gene end by 2 bases; junction bases not matched to a gene: 4. The V gene's germline CDR1 is DFQATT and CDR2 SNEGSKA (reference sequence). The CDR3 runs 15 residues.

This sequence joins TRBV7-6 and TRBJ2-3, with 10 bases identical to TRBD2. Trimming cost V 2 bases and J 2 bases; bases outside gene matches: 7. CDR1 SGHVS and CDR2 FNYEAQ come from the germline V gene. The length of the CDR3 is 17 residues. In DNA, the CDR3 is TGTGCCAGCAGCTTATCACCGGGACTAGCGAACACAGATACGCAGTATTTT. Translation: CASSLSPGLANTDTQYF.

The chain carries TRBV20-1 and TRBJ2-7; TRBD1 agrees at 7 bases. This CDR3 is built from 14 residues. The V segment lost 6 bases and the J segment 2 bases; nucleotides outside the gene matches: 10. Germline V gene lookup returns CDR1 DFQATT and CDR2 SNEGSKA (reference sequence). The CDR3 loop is CSAGPGQRPYEQYF. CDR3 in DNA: TGCAGTGCGGGACCGGGACAGCGACCCTACGAGCAGTACTTC.

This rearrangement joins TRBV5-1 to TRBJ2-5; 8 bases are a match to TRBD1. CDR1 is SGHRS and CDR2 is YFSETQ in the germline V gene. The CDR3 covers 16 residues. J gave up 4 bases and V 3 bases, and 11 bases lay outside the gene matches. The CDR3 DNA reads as TGCGCCAGCAGCTCCCGACAGGGGATAACAGGAGAGACCCAGTACTTC. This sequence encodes CASSSRQGITGETQYF.

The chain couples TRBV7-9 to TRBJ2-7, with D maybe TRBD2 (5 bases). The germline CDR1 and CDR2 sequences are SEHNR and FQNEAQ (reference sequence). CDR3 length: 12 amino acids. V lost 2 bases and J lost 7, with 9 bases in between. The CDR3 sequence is CASSLITGEQYF. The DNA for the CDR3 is TGTGCCAGCAGCTTAATTACGGGAGAGCAGTACTTC.

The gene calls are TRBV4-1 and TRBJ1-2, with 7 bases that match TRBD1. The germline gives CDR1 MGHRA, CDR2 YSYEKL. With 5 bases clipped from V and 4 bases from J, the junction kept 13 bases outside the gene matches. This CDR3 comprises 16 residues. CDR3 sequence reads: CASSKGADGGAYGYTF. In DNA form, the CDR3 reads TGCGCCAGCAGCAAGGGGGCTGATGGAGGGGCCTATGGCTACACCTTC.

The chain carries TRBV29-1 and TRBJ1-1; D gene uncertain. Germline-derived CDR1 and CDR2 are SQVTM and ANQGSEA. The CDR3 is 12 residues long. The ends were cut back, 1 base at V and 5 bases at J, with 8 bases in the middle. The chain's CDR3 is CSVEALGTEAFF. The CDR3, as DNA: TGCAGCGTTGAAGCCCTAGGGACTGAAGCTTTCTTT.